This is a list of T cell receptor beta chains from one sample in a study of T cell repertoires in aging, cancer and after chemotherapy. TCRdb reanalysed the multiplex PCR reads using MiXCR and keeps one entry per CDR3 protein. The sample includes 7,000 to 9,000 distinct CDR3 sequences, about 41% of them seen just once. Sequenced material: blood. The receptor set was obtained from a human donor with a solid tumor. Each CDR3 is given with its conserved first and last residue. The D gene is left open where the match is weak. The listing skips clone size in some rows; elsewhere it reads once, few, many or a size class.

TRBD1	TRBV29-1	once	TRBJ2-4	CSVGDSPKNIQYF	TGCAGCGTTGGGGACAGTCCCAAAAACATTCAGTACTTC
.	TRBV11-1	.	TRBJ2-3	CASSSTQGTDTQYF	TGTGCCAGCAGCTCTACTCAGGGCACAGATACGCAGTATTTT
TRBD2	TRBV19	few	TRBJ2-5	CASSIGGLVGAETQYF	TGTGCCAGTAGTATAGGGGGACTAGTAGGCGCCGAGACCCAGTACTTC
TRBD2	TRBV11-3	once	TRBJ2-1	CANSSQGSGGMNEQFF	TGTGCCAACAGCTCCCAGGGTAGCGGGGGGATGAATGAGCAGTTCTTC
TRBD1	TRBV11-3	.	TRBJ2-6	CASSLGQGSGANVLTF	TGTGCCAGCAGCCTTGGACAGGGCTCTGGGGCCAACGTCCTGACTTTC
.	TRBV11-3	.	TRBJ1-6	CASSPGRPHSPLHF	TGTGCCAGCAGTCCTGGCAGGCCACATTCACCCCTCCACTTT
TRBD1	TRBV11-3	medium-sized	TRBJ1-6	CASRGTANSPLHF	TGTGCCAGCAGAGGGACAGCTAATTCACCCCTCCACTTT
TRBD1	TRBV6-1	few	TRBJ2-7	CASSEAGTGVYDQYF	TGTGCCAGCAGTGAAGCCGGGACAGGGGTCTACGATCAGTACTTC
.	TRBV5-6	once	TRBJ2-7	CASSFGTSRDEQYF	TGTGCCAGCAGCTTCGGAACTAGTCGGGACGAGCAGTACTTC
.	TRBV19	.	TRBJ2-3	CASSFGRGLGDTQYF	TGTGCCAGCAGCTTCGGGAGGGGGCTGGGAGATACGCAGTATTTT
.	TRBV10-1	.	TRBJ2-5	CASSEAGGSETQYF	TGCGCCAGCAGTGAAGCAGGGGGGTCGGAGACCCAGTACTTC
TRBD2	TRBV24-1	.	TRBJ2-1	CATSDRSGEKGNEQFF	TGTGCCACCAGTGATCGGAGCGGGGAGAAGGGAAATGAGCAGTTCTTC
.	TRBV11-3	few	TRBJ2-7	CASSTRGALSYEQYF	TGTGCCAGCAGTACTCGGGGGGCCCTCTCCTACGAGCAGTACTTC
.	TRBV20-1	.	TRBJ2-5	CSASRTAQETQYF	TGCAGTGCTAGCCGGACCGCGCAAGAGACCCAGTACTTC
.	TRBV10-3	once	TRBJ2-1	CAISGGDEQFF	TGTGCCATCAGTGGCGGGGATGAGCAGTTCTTC
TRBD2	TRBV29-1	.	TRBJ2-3	CSVAGGGPDTQYF	TGCAGCGTTGCCGGGGGGGGCCCAGATACGCAGTATTTT
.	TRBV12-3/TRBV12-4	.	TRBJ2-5	CASSPIQGQNQETQYF	TGTGCCAGCAGCCCTATACAGGGACAAAACCAAGAGACCCAGTACTTC
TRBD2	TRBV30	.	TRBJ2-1	CAWGSTSGYNEQFF	TGTGCCTGGGGCTCCACTAGCGGATACAATGAGCAGTTCTTC
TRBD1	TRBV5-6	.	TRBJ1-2	CASSLRQGNGYTF	TGTGCCAGCAGCTTGAGACAGGGGAACGGCTACACCTTC
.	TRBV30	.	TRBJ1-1	CAWSTGNEAFF	TGTGCCTGGAGCACCGGGAATGAAGCTTTCTTT
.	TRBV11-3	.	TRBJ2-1	CASSVGRWQRDVKEQFF	TGTGCCAGCAGCGTAGGACGTTGGCAGCGCGACGTCAAGGAGCAGTTCTTC
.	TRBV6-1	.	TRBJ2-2	CASSSPTRAPTGELFF	TGTGCCAGCAGTTCCCCGACACGGGCCCCCACCGGGGAGCTGTTTTTT
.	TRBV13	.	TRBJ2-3	CASSLAPTDTQYF	TGTGCCAGCAGCTTAGCGCCCACAGATACGCAGTATTTT
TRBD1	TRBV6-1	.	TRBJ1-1	CASSGFGQGDTEAFF	TGTGCCAGCAGTGGGTTTGGACAGGGTGACACTGAAGCTTTCTTT
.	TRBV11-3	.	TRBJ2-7	CASSLALRGQGWQYF	TGTGCCAGCAGCTTAGCGTTGCGGGGCCAAGGATGGCAGTACTTC
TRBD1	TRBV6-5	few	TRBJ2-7	CASRPGGGYEQYF	TGTGCCAGCAGACCAGGGGGCGGCTACGAGCAGTACTTC
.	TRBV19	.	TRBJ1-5	CASSIDGWGVRGNQPQHF	TGTGCCAGTAGTATAGATGGATGGGGGGTTCGGGGCAATCAGCCCCAGCATTTT
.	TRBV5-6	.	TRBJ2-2	CASSTGGTGELFF	TGTGCCAGCAGCACCGGGGGCACCGGGGAGCTGTTTTTT
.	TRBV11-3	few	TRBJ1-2	CASSPIPRTAGYTF	TGTGCCAGCAGCCCGATACCTCGGACCGCTGGCTACACCTTC
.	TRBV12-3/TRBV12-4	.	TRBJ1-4	CASSFVQGGSEVFF	TGTGCCAGCAGTTTTGTACAGGGAGGGAGCGAGGTGTTTTTT
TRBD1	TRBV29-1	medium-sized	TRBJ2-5	CSARTGEETQYF	TGCAGCGCTAGGACAGGAGAAGAGACCCAGTACTTC
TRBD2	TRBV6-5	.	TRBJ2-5	CASSYSRFRREGETQYF	TGTGCCAGCAGTTACTCGCGATTTCGACGGGAGGGAGAGACCCAGTACTTC
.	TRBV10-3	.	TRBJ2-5	CAISESQGAGKETQYF	TGTGCCATCAGTGAGTCACAGGGCGCAGGGAAAGAGACCCAGTACTTC
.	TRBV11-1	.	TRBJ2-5	CASSFHRVETQYF	TGTGCCAGCAGCTTTCACAGGGTTGAGACCCAGTACTTC
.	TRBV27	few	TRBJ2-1	CASSFGWTEHNEQFF	TGTGCCAGCAGTTTCGGCTGGACGGAACACAATGAGCAGTTCTTC
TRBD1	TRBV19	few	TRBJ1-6	CASSSGTGLNSPLHF	TGTGCCAGTAGCTCCGGGACAGGCCTGAATTCACCCCTCCACTTT
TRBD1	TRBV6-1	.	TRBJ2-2	CATTWDRNTGELFF	TGTGCCACTACTTGGGACAGGAACACCGGGGAGCTGTTTTTT
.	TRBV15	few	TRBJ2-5	CATSRTDTNQETQYF	TGTGCCACCAGCAGAACGGACACAAACCAAGAGACCCAGTACTTC
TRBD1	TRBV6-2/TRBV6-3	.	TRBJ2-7	CASSRNRGYEQYF	TGTGCCAGCAGTCGGAACAGGGGGTACGAGCAGTACTTC
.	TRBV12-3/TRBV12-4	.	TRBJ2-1	CASSPDQRREQFF	TGTGCCAGCAGTCCCGACCAGCGTCGGGAGCAGTTCTTC
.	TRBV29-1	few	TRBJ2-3	CSVVPDTDTQYF	TGCAGCGTTGTCCCCGACACAGATACGCAGTATTTT
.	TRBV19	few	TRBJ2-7	CASSIDPRGVYEQYF	TGTGCCAGTAGTATAGATCCCAGGGGGGTGTACGAGCAGTACTTC
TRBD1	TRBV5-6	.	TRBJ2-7	CASSSGQGNYEQYF	TGTGCCAGCAGCTCCGGACAGGGAAACTACGAGCAGTACTTC
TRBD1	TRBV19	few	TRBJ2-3	CAIGDRAADTQYF	TGTGCCATTGGGGACAGGGCGGCAGATACGCAGTATTTT
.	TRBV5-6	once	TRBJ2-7	CASSAAWAGSEQYF	TGTGCCAGCAGCGCTGCCTGGGCAGGGAGCGAGCAGTACTTC
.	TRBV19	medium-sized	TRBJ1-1	CASSVSLDGGEAFF	TGTGCCAGTAGTGTTTCCTTGGACGGGGGTGAAGCTTTCTTT
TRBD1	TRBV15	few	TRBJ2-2	CATSRYRGQGTGELFF	TGTGCCACCAGCAGGTACAGGGGGCAGGGCACCGGGGAGCTGTTTTTT
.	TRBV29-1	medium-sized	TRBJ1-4	CSGTSNEKLFF	TGCAGCGGGACTTCCAATGAAAAACTGTTTTTT
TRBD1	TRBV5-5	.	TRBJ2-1	CASSLEGQGIWAIDEQFF	TGTGCCAGCAGCTTGGAGGGACAGGGAATTTGGGCCATCGATGAGCAGTTCTTC
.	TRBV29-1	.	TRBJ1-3	CSVVSSPGSGNTIYF	TGCAGCGTTGTATCGTCTCCAGGGTCGGGAAACACCATATATTTT
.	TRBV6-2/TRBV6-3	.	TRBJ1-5	CASSYEVQPQHF	TGTGCCAGCAGTTACGAAGTTCAGCCCCAGCATTTT
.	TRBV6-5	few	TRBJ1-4	CASSYSTGRRGDEKLFF	TGTGCCAGCAGTTACTCGACGGGACGGCGGGGTGACGAAAAACTGTTTTTT
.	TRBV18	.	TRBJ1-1	CASSPGQGGTEAFF	TGTGCCAGCTCACCGGGTCAGGGTGGGACTGAAGCTTTCTTT
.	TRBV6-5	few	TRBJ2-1	CASRPHPYNEQFF	TGTGCCAGCCGTCCGCACCCCTACAATGAGCAGTTCTTC